This TCR beta chain originates from a study of cytomegalovirus exposure and HLA in healthy donors. Study-wide results and caveats: Several of the most significant clusters were apparently associated with common viral pathogens in a later analysis. TRBV6-2, TRBV6-3 and other indistinguishable V segments were excluded. Cytomegalovirus-associated TCR beta chains were listed, numbering around 150.

Trimming removed 5 bases at V and 4 bases at J, with 17 bases between. The CDR3 extends over 15 amino acids. Germline assignment: CDR1 MNHEY and CDR2 SMNVEV (reference sequence). A multiplex PCR was run with 60 Vbeta primers and 13 Jbeta primers. Assay: immunoSEQ multiplex PCR; the TCRdb copy retains only in-frame clones and omits some. The sample contains 63,000 or so clones, around 72% of which appear only once. In this sample, this clone turned up a few times. Its antigen is as yet unknown. The clonotype originates from a woman in her twenties or thirties in good health and CMV-seropositive. The sample was PBMCs. This chain uses TRBV27 with TRBJ1-2, with TRBD1 as a possible D gene (5 bases). The CDR3 sequence is CASSPGTGGSYGYTF. CDR3 in DNA: TGTGCCAGCAGTCCGGGGACCGGGGGTAGCTATGGCTACACCTTC.